Each of the 24 T cell receptor beta chains below was sequenced from the same sample in a study of preoperative IRX-2 immunotherapy in early breast cancer. Using immunoSEQ multiplex PCR, the repertoire was profiled, and TCRdb retains in-frame clones only, with some absent. The table shows about 43,000 clones, with over 85% occurring only once. The treatment is: preoperative locoregional IRX-2 cytokine immunotherapy. Sequenced here: tumor tissue, sampled after IRX-2 immunotherapy. The source of these receptors is a human donor with breast cancer.

The chain recombines TRBV9 with TRBJ1-2; 8 bases match TRBD1. Germline-derived CDR1 and CDR2 are SGDLS and YYNGEE. CDR3 length: 16 amino acids. The J segment lost 4 bases and the V segment lost 3 bases, leaving 11 bases of the junction unmatched. The CDR3 spells CASSEGGQGASYGYTF. In DNA form, the CDR3 reads TGTGCCAGCAGCGAGGGGGGGCAGGGGGCCTCCTATGGCTACACCTTC. Full variable domain (missing parts from reference TRBV9 and TRBJ1-2): DSGVTQTPKHLITATGQRVTLRCSPRSGDLSVYWYQQSLDQGLQFLIQYYNGEERAKGNILERFSAQQFPDLHSELNLSSLELGDSALYFCASSEGGQGASYGYTFGSGTRLTVV.

The genes are TRBV6-6 and TRBJ1-2; 8 bases fit TRBD1. CDR1 is MNHNY and CDR2 is SVGAGI in the germline V gene (reference sequence). This CDR3 has 13 residues. The trim removed 4 bases at V and 7 bases at J, leaving 5 bases unmatched. In nucleotides, the CDR3 is TGTGCCAGCAGTTTGGACAGGGTGGGTGGCTACACCTTC. This gives the protein CASSLDRVGGYTF.

This chain uses TRBV18 with TRBJ2-7; 12 bases match TRBD2. The CDR3 length is 15 residues. After removal of 1 base from V and 2 bases from J, the junction contained 0 bases not matched to a gene. CDR1 and CDR2 from the germline V gene are KGHSH and LQKENI. The CDR3 bases are TGTGCCAGCTCACCACGGACTAGCGGGGCCTACGAGCAGTACTTC. It translates to CASSPRTSGAYEQYF.

V is TRBV5-4 and J is TRBJ2-3; 13 bases agree with TRBD2. The CDR3 extends over 16 amino acids. Looked up from germline, CDR1 is SGHNT and CDR2 is YYREEE (reference sequence). V lost 4 bases to trimming and J lost 4 bases; unmatched junction nucleotides: 6. The CDR3 region is CASSAGLAGVADTQYF. In DNA form, the CDR3 reads TGTGCCAGCAGCGCCGGACTAGCGGGAGTTGCAGATACGCAGTATTTT. The variable domain in full, with the rest retrieved from reference TRBV5-4 and TRBJ2-3, is ETGVTQSPTHLIKTRGQQVTLRCSSQSGHNTVSWYQQALGQGPQFIFQYYREEENGRGNFPPRFSGLQFPNYSSELNVNALELDDSALYLCASSAGLAGVADTQYFGPGTRLTVL.

The chain is built from TRBV5-6 and TRBJ1-1; D not certain. V was shortened by 0 bases and J by 6 bases, with 15 bases between the two germline ends. The CDR3 runs to 15 residues. Germline CDR1 SGHDT, CDR2 YYEEEE. The CDR3 region has the DNA TGTGCCAGCAGCTTGGGGCGCGGGTATTGGCCTGAAGCTTTCTTT. This codes for CASSLGRGYWPEAFF.

This chain joins TRBV5-5 and TRBJ2-6; D is undetermined. V was trimmed by 0 bases and J by 10 bases, leaving 26 bases between them. This CDR3 region has 19 residues. Per the germline V gene, CDR1 is SGHKS and CDR2 is YYEKEE (reference sequence). CDR3 sequence reads: CASSLEPTDPRTNTNVLTF. In DNA form, the CDR3 reads TGTGCCAGCAGCTTGGAACCTACAGACCCCAGAACGAACACGAACGTCCTGACTTTC.

J is TRBJ2-2 and V is TRBV7-3; 12 bases line up with TRBD2. The CDR3 runs to 15 residues. CDR1 is SGHTA and CDR2 is FQGTGA in the germline V gene. After removal of 6 bases from V and 5 bases from J, the junction contained 4 bases not matched to a gene. The CDR3 loop reads CASSSSGRGTGELFF. CDR3 DNA sequence: TGTGCCAGCAGTTCTAGCGGGAGGGGTACCGGGGAGCTGTTTTTT.

CDR3 loop: CASSYRGRVGQPQHF. CDR3 DNA: TGTGCCAGCAGTTACAGGGGGCGCGTAGGTCAGCCCCAGCATTTT. This chain joins TRBV28 and TRBJ1-5, with 9 bases that match TRBD1. Germline V gene data show CDR1 as MDHEN and CDR2 as SYDVKM. The CDR3 runs 15 residues. With 4 bases clipped from V and 6 bases from J, the junction kept 7 bases outside the gene matches.

The chain employs TRBV7-2 and TRBJ2-2, with TRBD1 matching 7 bases. This CDR3 region has 16 residues. The germline CDR1 and CDR2 sequences are SGHTA and FQGNSA. The ends lost 3 bases at V and 4 bases at J; junction bases unmatched: 8. The CDR3 region is CASSFGRGRATGELFF. CDR3 DNA: TGTGCCAGCAGCTTCGGTAGGGGGCGGGCCACCGGGGAGCTGTTTTTT.

The genes are TRBV30 and TRBJ1-5; D is perhaps TRBD1 (6 bases). V was cut by 3 bases and J by 3 bases, with 9 bases left in between. CDR1 is GTSNPN and CDR2 is SVGIG in the germline V gene (reference sequence). This CDR3 is 13 amino acids long. The CDR3 loop reads CAWSRDTNQPQHF. The CDR3 coding sequence is TGTGCCTGGAGCCGGGACACCAATCAGCCCCAGCATTTT.

The chain couples TRBV28 to TRBJ2-6; a possible D gene is TRBD1 (5 bases). This CDR3 is built from 16 residues. V was pared by 5 bases and J by 2 bases, with 13 bases between. Germline values: CDR1 MDHEN, CDR2 SYDVKM. CDR3 sequence reads: CASSVPVGAGANVLTF. The CDR3 nucleotides read TGTGCCAGCAGTGTACCCGTAGGGGCTGGGGCCAACGTCCTGACTTTC.

This clone has a single count. The J gene is TRBJ2-2, the V gene TRBV27; TRBD1 might be the D (5 bases). The CDR3 has 14 residues. V dropped 3 bases and J dropped 6 bases, with 11 bases sitting between them. Germline V gene data show CDR1 as MNHEY and CDR2 as SMNVEV (reference sequence). CDR3 DNA sequence: TGTGCCAGCAGTTTCCAGGGCCCGGCCGGGGAGCTGTTTTTT. Amino acids: CASSFQGPAGELFF.

The chain couples TRBV7-3 to TRBJ2-1, with D possibly matching TRBD1 (6 bases). The V gene lost 0 bases and the J gene lost 3 bases, with 12 bases spanning the gap. The CDR3 contains 16 residues. The germline CDR1 and CDR2 sequences are SGHTA and FQGTGA. Written as DNA, the CDR3 is TGTGCCAGCAGCTTAACGCCAGGGGAAATCTACAATGAGCAGTTCTTC. This codes for CASSLTPGEIYNEQFF.

The CDR3 region is CAIRRTSVDEQFF. CDR3 DNA sequence: TGTGCCATCAGAAGGACTAGTGTCGATGAGCAGTTCTTC. The chain uses TRBV10-3 and TRBJ2-1; 7 bases match TRBD2. Germline CDR1 ENHRY, CDR2 SYGVKD. Trimming at V came to 6 bases and at J to 8 bases, leaving 7 bases not matched to a gene. The CDR3 extends over 13 amino acids.

The chain links TRBV5-1 to TRBJ2-7; 9 bases map to TRBD2. The CDR3 consists of 17 residues. Germline assignment: CDR1 SGHRS and CDR2 YFSETQ. V gave up 4 bases and J gave up 4 bases; unmatched junction bases: 15. Here the CDR3 DNA reads TGCGCCAGCAGCCCTATCCATTCTAGCGGGGCAACGTACGAGCAGTACTTC. This sequence encodes CASSPIHSSGATYEQYF.

Only a few counts were recorded for this clone. This CDR3 reads CASTPQGESTEAFF. For the CDR3, the DNA is TGTGCCAGCACCCCACAGGGCGAGAGTACTGAAGCTTTCTTT. The chain recombines TRBV28 with TRBJ1-1, with a tentative D call TRBD1 (6 bases). V was shortened by 7 bases and J by 5 bases, with 17 bases between the two germline ends. CDR1 is MDHEN and CDR2 is SYDVKM in the germline V gene. The CDR3 is 14 residues long.

The chain is built from TRBV28 and TRBJ2-3; 10 nucleotides agree with TRBD2. V shed 6 bases and J 4 bases; nucleotides not matched to a gene: 13. The CDR3 runs 17 residues. Germline CDR1 and CDR2: MDHEN and SYDVKM. For the CDR3, the DNA is TGTGCCAGCAGCCGACGGTCATCTAGCGGGAGTTCAGATACGCAGTATTTT. Its protein product is CASSRRSSSGSSDTQYF.

This chain joins TRBV27 and TRBJ1-5; 7 bases align to TRBD1. With 2 bases clipped from V and 12 bases from J, the junction kept 7 bases outside the gene matches. CDR1 is MNHEY and CDR2 is SMNVEV in the germline V gene (reference sequence). The CDR3 runs 13 residues. CDR3 residues: CASSLDRDRFQHF. The DNA of the CDR3 is TGTGCCAGCAGTTTAGACAGGGATCGGTTCCAGCATTTT.

J is TRBJ2-3 and V is TRBV11-2; D is ambiguous. V was shortened by 3 bases and J by 6 bases, with 10 bases between the two germline ends. The length of the CDR3 is 13 residues. CDR1 is SGHAT and CDR2 is FQNNGV in the germline V gene. DNA for the CDR3: TGTGCCAGCAGCTTCCGGGCCAGGGATACGCAGTATTTT. Translating gives CASSFRARDTQYF.

The rearrangement links TRBV9 to TRBJ2-1; weak D call: TRBD2 (5 bases). The CDR3 is 16 residues long. Germline CDR1 and CDR2: SGDLS and YYNGEE. V was pared by 3 bases and J by 2 bases, with 15 bases between. DNA for the CDR3: TGTGCCAGCAGCGAACCCCCAAGCGGACCCTACAATGAGCAGTTCTTC. Protein product: CASSEPPSGPYNEQFF.

J is TRBJ2-7 and V is TRBV30; D remains ambiguous. This CDR3 region has 11 residues. Germline CDR1 GTSNPN, CDR2 SVGIG (reference sequence). Trimming left V 2 bases short and J 7 bases short, with 9 bases between. Written as DNA, the CDR3 is TGTGCCTGGAGTCCGGACCGGGAGCAGTACTTC. Translated, it gives CAWSPDREQYF.

The chain couples TRBV19 to TRBJ2-7, with 8 nucleotides matching TRBD2. Unmatched junction bases numbered 8, after V lost 5 bases and J lost 2 bases. The V gene's germline CDR1 is LNHDA and CDR2 SQIVND (reference sequence). The CDR3 has 15 residues. The CDR3 coding sequence is TGTGCCAGTAGTCTGTCGAGCGGGGGACCCTACGAGCAGTACTTC. Its translation: CASSLSSGGPYEQYF. Full variable domain (outside the CDR3, taken from reference TRBV19 and TRBJ2-7): DGGITQSPKYLFRKEGQNVTLSCEQNLNHDAMYWYRQDPGQGLRLIYYSQIVNDFQKGDIAEGYSVSREKKESFPLTVTSAQKNPTAFYLCASSLSSGGPYEQYFGPGTRLTVT.

This clone was detected only once. The chain joins TRBV4-2 to TRBJ2-7, with 11 bases lining up with TRBD2. The length of the CDR3 is 15 residues. Germline V gene lookup returns CDR1 LGHNA and CDR2 YNFKEQ. Losses at the gene ends were 4 bases for V and 2 bases for J; bases not matched to a gene: 4. The CDR3 sequence is CASSLGTSGTYEQYF. The DNA for the CDR3 is TGTGCCAGCAGCCTAGGGACTAGCGGTACCTACGAGCAGTACTTC.

This clone was detected only once. The rearrangement links TRBV6-1 to TRBJ1-1; 7 bases align to TRBD1. CDR3 length equals 18 residues. From germline, CDR1 is MNHNS and CDR2 SASEGT. V was pared by 3 bases and J by 0 bases, with 13 bases of the junction left unmatched. The CDR3 DNA reads as TGTGCCAGCAGTGAGCGGGACAGCGTTGAGTTGGTGAACACTGAAGCTTTCTTT. Its translation: CASSERDSVELVNTEAFF.